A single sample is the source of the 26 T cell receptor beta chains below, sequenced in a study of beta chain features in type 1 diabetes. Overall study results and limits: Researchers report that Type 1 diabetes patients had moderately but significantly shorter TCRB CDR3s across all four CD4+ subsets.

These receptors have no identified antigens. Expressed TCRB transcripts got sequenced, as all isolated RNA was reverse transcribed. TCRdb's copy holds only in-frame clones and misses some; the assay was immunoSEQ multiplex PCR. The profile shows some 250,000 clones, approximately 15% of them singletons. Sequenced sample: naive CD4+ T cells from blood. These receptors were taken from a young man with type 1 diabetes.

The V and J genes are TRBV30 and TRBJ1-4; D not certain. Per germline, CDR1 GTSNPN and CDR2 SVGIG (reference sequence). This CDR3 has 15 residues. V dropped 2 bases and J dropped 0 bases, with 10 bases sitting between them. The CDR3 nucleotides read TGTGCCTGGAGTCCCGAGAGTGCAACTAATGAAAAACTGTTTTTT. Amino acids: CAWSPESATNEKLFF.

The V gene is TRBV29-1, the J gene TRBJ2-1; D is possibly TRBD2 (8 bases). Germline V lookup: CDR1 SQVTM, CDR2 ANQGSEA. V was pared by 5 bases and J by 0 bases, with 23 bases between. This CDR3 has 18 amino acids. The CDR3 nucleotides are TGCAGCGTTCGACAGGGTGGCGGGGGGCCGCTCTCCTACAATGAGCAGTTCTTC. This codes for CSVRQGGGGPLSYNEQFF.

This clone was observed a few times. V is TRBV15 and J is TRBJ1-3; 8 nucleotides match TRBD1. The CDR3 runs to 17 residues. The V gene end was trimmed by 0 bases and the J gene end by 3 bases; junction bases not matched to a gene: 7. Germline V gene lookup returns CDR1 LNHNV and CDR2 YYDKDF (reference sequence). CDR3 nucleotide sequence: TGTGCCACCAGCAGAGATCCCAGGGGGCTCGGTGGAAACACCATATATTTT. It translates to CATSRDPRGLGGNTIYF.

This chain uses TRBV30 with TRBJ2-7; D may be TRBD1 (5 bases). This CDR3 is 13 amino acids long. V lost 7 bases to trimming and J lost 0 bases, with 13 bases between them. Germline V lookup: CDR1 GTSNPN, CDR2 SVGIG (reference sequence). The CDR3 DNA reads TGTGCCTCGACAGTCCGTAGCTCCTACGAGCAGTACTTC. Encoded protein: CASTVRSSYEQYF.

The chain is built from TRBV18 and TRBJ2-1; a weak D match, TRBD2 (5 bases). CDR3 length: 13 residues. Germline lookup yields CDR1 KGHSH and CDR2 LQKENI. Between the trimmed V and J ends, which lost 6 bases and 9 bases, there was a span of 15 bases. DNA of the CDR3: TGTGCCAGCTCGGGTGGGCTAGCCTCTGAGCAGTTCTTC. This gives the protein CASSGGLASEQFF.

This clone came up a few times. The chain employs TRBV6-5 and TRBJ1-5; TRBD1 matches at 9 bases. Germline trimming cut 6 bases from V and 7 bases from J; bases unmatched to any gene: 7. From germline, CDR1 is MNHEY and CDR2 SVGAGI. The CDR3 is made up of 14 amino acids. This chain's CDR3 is CASRPGQGRQPQHF. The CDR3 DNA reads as TGTGCCAGCAGGCCGGGACAGGGACGGCAGCCCCAGCATTTT.

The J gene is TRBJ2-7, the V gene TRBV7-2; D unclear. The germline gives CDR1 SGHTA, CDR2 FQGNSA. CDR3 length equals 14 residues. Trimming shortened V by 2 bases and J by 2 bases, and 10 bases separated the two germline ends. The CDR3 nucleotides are TGTGCCAGCAGCTTACCGTTCCCCCCCTACGAGCAGTACTTC. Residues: CASSLPFPPYEQYF.

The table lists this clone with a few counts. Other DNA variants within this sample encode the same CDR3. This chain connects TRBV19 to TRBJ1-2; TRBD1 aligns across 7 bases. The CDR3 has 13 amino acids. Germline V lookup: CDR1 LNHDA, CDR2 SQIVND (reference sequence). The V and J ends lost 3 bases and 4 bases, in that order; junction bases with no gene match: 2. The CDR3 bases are TGTGCCAGTAGTATCCGGGACAGCTATGGCTACACCTTC. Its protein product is CASSIRDSYGYTF.

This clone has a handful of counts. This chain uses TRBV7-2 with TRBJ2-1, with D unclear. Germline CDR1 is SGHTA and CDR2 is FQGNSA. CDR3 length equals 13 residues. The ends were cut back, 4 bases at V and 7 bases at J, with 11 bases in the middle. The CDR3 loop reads CASSSDSWNEQFF. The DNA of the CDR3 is TGTGCCAGCAGCTCTGATAGCTGGAATGAGCAGTTCTTC.

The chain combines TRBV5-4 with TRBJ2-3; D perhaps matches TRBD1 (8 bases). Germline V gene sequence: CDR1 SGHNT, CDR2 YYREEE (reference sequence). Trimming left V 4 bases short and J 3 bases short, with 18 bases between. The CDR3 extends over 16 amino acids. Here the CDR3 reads CASSLGDRGGTDTQYF. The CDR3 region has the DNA TGTGCCAGCAGCCTGGGAGACAGGGGAGGGACAGATACGCAGTATTTT.

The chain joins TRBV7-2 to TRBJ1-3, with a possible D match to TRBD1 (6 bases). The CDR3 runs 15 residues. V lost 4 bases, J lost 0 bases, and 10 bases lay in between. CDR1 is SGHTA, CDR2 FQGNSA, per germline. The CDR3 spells CASSYTGISGNTIYF. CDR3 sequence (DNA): TGTGCCAGCAGCTACACAGGGATCTCTGGAAACACCATATATTTT.

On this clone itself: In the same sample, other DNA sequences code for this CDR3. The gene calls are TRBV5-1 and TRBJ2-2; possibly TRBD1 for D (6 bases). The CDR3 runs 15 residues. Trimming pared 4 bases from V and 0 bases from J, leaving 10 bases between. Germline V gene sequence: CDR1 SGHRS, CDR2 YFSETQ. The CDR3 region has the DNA TGCGCCAGCAGCCCCGGACAGACGAACACCGGGGAGCTGTTTTTT. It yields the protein CASSPGQTNTGELFF. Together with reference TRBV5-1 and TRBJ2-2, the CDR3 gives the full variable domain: KAGVTQTPRYLIKTRGQQVTLSCSPISGHRSVSWYQQTPGQGLQFLFEYFSETQRNKGNFPGRFSGRQFSNSRSEMNVSTLELGDSALYLCASSPGQTNTGELFFGEGSRLTVL.

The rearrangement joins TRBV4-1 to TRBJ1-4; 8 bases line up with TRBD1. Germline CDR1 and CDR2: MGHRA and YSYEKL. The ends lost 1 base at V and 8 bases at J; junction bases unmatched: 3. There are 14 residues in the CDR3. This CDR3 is CASSQGTGYEKLFF. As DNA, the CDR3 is TGCGCCAGCAGCCAAGGGACAGGGTACGAAAAACTGTTTTTT.

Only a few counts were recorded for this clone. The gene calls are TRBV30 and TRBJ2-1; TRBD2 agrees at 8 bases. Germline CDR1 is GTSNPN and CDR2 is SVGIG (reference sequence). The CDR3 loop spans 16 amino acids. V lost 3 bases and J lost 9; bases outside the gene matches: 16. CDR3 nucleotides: TGTGCCTGGAGCAGGGAGGTAGTAGCGGGAACTCGTGAGCAGTTCTTC. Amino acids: CAWSREVVAGTREQFF.

CDR3 loop: CASSLASGSGGNRVKTQYF. Here the CDR3 DNA reads TGTGCCAGCAGCTTAGCGAGCGGTAGCGGGGGGAACCGGGTAAAGACCCAGTACTTC. The V call is TRBV7-2, the J call TRBJ2-5; 10 positions agree with TRBD2. Germline CDR1 reads SGHTA; CDR2 reads FQGNSA. There are 19 residues in the CDR3. J gave up 6 bases and V 0 bases, and 16 bases lay outside the gene matches.

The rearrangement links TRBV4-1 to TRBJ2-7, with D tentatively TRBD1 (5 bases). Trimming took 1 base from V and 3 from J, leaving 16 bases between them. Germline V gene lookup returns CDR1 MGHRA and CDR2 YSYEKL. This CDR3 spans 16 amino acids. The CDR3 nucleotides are TGCGCCAGCAGCCAAGGGTTCGGCCAGGGCATCTACGAGCAGTACTTC. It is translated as CASSQGFGQGIYEQYF.

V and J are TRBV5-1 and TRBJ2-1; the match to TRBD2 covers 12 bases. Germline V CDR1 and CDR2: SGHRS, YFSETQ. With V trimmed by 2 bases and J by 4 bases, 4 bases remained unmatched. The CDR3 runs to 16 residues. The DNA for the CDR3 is TGCGCCAGCAGCTTCCGGACTAGCGGGAATTACAATGAGCAGTTCTTC. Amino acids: CASSFRTSGNYNEQFF.

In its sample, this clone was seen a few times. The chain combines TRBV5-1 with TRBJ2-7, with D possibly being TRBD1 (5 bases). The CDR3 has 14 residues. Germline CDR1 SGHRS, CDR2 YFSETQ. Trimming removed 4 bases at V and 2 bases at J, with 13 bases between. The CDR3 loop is CASSLIPGPYEQYF. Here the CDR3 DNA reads TGCGCCAGCAGCCTGATTCCAGGGCCCTACGAGCAGTACTTC.

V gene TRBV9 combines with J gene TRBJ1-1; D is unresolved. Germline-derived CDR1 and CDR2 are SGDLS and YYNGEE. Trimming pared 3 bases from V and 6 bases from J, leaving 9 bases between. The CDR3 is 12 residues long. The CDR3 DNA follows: TGTGCCAGCAGCGCTGGGCTGGCTGAAGCTTTCTTT. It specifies CASSAGLAEAFF.

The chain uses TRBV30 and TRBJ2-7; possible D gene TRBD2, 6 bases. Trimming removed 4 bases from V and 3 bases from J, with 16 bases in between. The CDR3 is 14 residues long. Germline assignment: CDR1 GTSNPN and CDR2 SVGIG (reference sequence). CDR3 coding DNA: TGTGCCTGGAAGGGTCCGGGAGACCTCTACGAGCAGTACTTC. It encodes CAWKGPGDLYEQYF.

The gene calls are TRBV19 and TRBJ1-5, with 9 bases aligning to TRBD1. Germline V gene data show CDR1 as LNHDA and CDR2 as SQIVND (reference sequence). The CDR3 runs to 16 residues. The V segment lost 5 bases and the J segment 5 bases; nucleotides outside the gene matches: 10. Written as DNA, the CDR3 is TGTGCCAGTAGTCCCCAACTGACAGGGGGTGATCAGCCCCAGCATTTT. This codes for CASSPQLTGGDQPQHF.

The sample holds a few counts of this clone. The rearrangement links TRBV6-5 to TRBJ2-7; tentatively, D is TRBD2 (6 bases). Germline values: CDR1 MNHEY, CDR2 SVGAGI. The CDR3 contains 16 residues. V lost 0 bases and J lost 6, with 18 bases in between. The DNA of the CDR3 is TGTGCCAGCAGTTACTCGAGCCCGGGAGCGGGTGGCGAGCAGTACTTC. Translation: CASSYSSPGAGGEQYF.

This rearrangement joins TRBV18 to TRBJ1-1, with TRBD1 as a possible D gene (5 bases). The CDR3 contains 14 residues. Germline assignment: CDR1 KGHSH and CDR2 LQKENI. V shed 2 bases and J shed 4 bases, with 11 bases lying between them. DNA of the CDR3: TGTGCCAGCTCACCATCAGGGTTGGGCACTGAAGCTTTCTTT. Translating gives CASSPSGLGTEAFF.

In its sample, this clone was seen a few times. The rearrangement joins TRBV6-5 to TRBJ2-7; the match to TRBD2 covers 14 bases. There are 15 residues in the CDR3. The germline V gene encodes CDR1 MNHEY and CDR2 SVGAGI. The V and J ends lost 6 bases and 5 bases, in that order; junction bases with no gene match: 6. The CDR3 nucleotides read TGTGCCAGCAGCCGCGGGACTAGCGGGAGCAACGAGCAGTACTTC. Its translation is CASSRGTSGSNEQYF.

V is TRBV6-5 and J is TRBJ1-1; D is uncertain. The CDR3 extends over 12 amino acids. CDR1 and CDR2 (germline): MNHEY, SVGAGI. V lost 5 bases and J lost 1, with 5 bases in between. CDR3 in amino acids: CASSERNTEAFF. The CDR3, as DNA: TGTGCCAGCAGTGAGAGGAACACTGAAGCTTTCTTT.

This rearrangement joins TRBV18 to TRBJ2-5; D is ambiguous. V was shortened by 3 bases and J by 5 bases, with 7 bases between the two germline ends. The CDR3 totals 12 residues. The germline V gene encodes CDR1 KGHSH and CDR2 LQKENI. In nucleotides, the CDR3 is TGTGCCAGCTCACCTTTTGGCGAGACCCAGTACTTC. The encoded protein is CASSPFGETQYF.